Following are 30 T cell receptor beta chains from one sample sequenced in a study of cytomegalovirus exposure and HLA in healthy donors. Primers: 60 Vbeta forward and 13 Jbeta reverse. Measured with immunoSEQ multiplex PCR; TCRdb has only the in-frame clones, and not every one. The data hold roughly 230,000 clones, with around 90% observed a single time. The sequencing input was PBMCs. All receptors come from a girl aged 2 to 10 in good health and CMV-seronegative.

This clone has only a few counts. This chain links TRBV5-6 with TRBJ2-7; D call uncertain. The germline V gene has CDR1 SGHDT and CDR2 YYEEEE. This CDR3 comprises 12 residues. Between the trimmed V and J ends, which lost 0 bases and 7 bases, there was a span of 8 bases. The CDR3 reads CASSLGHGEQYF. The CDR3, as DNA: TGTGCCAGCAGCTTGGGGCACGGGGAGCAGTACTTC. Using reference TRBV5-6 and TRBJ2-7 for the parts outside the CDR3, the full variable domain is DAGVTQSPTHLIKTRGQQVTLRCSPKSGHDTVSWYQQALGQGPQFIFQYYEEEERQRGNFPDRFSGHQFPNYSSELNVNALLLGDSALYLCASSLGHGEQYFGPGTRLTVT.

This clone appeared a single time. As DNA, the CDR3 is TGTGCCAGCAGCCACTTACAGGGGGCCTACGAGCAGTACTTC. Protein sequence: CASSHLQGAYEQYF. This rearrangement joins TRBV7-2 to TRBJ2-7; 8 nucleotides align to TRBD1. The CDR3 runs to 14 residues. The V gene's germline CDR1 is SGHTA and CDR2 FQGNSA. V was pared by 5 bases and J by 2 bases, with 5 bases of the junction left unmatched.

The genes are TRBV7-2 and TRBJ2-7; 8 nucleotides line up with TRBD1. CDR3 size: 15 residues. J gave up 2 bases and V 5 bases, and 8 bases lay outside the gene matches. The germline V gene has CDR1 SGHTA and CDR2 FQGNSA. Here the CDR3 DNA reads TGTGCCAGCAGCACCGGGACAGGCGCCCCCTACGAGCAGTACTTC. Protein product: CASSTGTGAPYEQYF.

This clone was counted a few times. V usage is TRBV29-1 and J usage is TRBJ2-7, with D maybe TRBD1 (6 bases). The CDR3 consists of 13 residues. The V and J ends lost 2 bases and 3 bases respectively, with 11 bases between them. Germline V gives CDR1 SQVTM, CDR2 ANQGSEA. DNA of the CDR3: TGCAGCGTTGAATCAGGGGACGGCTACGAGCAGTACTTC. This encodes CSVESGDGYEQYF.

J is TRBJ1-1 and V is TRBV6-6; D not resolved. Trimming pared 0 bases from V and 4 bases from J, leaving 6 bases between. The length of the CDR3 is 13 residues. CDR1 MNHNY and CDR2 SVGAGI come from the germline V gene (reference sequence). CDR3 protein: CASSYSASTEAFF. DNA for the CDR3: TGTGCCAGCAGTTACTCGGCATCCACTGAAGCTTTCTTT.

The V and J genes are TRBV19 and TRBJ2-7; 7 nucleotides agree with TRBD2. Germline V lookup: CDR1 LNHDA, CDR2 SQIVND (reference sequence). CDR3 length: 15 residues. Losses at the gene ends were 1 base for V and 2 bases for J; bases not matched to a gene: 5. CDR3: CASSIAGGNPYEQYF. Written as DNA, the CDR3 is TGTGCCAGTAGTATAGCGGGGGGAAACCCCTACGAGCAGTACTTC.

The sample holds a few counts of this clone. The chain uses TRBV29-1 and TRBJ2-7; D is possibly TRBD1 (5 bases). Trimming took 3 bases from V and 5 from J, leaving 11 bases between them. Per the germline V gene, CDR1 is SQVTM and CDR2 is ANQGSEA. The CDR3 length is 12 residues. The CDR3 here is CSVDQGPDEQYF. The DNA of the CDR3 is TGCAGCGTTGATCAGGGTCCGGACGAGCAGTACTTC.

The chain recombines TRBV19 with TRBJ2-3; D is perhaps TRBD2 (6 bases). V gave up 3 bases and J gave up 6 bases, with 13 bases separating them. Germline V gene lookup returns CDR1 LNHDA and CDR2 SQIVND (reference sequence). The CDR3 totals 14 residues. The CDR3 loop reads CASSMGPSGDTQYF. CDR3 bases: TGTGCCAGTAGTATGGGACCAAGCGGGGATACGCAGTATTTT.

The CDR3 nucleotides read TGTGCCAGCAGCTTAGCCCTCCCTCCGAGGGGGCGGTACTCACCCCTCCACTTT. Protein sequence: CASSLALPPRGRYSPLHF. The chain recombines TRBV11-3 with TRBJ1-6; 7 bases align to TRBD1. Trimming took 1 base from V and 10 from J; bases not matched to a gene: 16. This CDR3 comprises 18 residues. Germline V gene data show CDR1 as SGHNT and CDR2 as YENEEA.

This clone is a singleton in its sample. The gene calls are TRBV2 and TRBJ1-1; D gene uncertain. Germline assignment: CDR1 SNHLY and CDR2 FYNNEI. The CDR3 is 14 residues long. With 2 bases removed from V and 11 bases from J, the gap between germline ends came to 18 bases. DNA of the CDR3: TGTGCCAGCAGTGAAATTGGTTTCGGGGTGGGCGCTTTCTTT. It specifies CASSEIGFGVGAFF.

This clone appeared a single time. The CDR3 coding sequence is TGTGCCAGCAGTTATTTTGGGGGACAGCTTAATTCACCCCTCCACTTT. Its protein is CASSYFGGQLNSPLHF. The chain combines TRBV6-5 with TRBJ1-6; 7 bases agree with TRBD1. V shed 3 bases and J 6 bases; nucleotides not matched to a gene: 8. The CDR3 contains 16 residues. From germline, CDR1 is MNHEY and CDR2 SVGAGI.

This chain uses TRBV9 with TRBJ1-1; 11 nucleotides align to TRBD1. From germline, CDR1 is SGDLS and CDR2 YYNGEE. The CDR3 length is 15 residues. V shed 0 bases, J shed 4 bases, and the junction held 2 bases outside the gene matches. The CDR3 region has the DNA TGTGCCAGCAGCGTAGTGGGGACAGGGGGCACTGAAGCTTTCTTT. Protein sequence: CASSVVGTGGTEAFF.

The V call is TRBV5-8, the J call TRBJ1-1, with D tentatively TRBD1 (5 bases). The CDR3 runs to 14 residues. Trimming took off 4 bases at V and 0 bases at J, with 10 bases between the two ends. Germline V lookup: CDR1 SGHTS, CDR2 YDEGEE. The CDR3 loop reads CASSLGELNTEAFF. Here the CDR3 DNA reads TGTGCCAGCAGCCTGGGGGAGCTGAACACTGAAGCTTTCTTT.

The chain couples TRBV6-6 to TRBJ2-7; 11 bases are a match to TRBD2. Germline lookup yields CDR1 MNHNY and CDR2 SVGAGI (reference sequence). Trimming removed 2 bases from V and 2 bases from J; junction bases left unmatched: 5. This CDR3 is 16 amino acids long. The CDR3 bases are TGTGCCAGCAGTTACGACGGGACTAGCGGCACCTACGAGCAGTACTTC. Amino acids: CASSYDGTSGTYEQYF.

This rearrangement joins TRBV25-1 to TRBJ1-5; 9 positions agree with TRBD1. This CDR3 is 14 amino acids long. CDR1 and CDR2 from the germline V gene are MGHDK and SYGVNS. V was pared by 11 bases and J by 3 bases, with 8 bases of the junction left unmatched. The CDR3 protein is CAVGTGKDNQPQHF. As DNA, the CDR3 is TGTGCCGTGGGGACAGGGAAGGACAATCAGCCCCAGCATTTT.

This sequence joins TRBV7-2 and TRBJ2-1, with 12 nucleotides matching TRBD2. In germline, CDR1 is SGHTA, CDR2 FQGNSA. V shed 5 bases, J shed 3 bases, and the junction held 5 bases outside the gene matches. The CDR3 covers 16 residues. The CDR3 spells CASSKRTSGVYNEQFF. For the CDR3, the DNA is TGTGCCAGCAGCAAGAGGACTAGCGGGGTCTACAATGAGCAGTTCTTC.

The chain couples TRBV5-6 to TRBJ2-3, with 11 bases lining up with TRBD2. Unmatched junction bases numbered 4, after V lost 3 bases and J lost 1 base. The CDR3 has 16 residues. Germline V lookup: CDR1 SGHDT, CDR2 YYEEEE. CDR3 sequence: CASSYELAGGTDTQYF. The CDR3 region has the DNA TGTGCCAGCAGCTATGAACTAGCGGGAGGCACAGATACGCAGTATTTT.

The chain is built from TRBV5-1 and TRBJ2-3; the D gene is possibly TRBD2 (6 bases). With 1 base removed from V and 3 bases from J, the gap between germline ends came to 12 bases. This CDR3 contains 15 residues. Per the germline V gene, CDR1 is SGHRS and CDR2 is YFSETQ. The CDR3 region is CASSLYGGVTDTQYF. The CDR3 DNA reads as TGCGCCAGCAGCTTGTATGGCGGGGTAACAGATACGCAGTATTTT.

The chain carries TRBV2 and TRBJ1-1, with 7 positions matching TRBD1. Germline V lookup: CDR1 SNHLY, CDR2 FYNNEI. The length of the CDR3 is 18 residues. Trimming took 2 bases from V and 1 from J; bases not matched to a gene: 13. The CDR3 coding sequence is TGTGCCAGCAGTGAAAGCAGTTGGACAGGAGAAAAGAACACTGAAGCTTTCTTT. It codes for CASSESSWTGEKNTEAFF.

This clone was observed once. The CDR3 sequence: CAIRRGTNTGELFF. The CDR3 DNA is TGTGCCATCAGGCGGGGCACGAACACCGGGGAGCTGTTTTTT. V is TRBV10-3 and J is TRBJ2-2; the D gene is possibly TRBD2 (6 bases). Germline V CDR1 and CDR2: ENHRY, SYGVKD. V was trimmed by 6 bases and J by 0 bases, leaving 8 bases between them. The CDR3 length is 14 residues.

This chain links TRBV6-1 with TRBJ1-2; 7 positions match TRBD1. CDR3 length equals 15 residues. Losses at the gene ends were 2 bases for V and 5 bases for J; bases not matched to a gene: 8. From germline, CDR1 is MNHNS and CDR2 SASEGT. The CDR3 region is CASSEIGQGGYGYTF. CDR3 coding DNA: TGTGCCAGCAGTGAAATCGGGCAGGGGGGTTATGGCTACACCTTC.

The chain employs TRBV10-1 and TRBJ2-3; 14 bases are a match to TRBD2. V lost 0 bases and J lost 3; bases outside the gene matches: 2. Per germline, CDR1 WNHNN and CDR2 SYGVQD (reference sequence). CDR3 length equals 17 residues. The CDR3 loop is CASSESTSGGVTDTQYF. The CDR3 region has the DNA TGCGCCAGCAGTGAGTCGACTAGCGGGGGGGTTACAGATACGCAGTATTTT.

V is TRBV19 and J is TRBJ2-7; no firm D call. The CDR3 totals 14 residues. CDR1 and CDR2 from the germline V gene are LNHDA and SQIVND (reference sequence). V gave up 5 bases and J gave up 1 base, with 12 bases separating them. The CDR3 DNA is TGTGCCAGTAGTCCCGGGTCCCCTTCCTACGAGCAGTACTTC. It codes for CASSPGSPSYEQYF.

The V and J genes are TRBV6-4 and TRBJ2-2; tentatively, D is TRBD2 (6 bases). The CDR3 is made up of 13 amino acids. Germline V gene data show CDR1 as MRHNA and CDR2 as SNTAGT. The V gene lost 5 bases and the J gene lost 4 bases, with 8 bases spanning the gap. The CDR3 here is CASSWDSTGELFF. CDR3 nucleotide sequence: TGTGCCAGCAGTTGGGACTCCACCGGGGAGCTGTTTTTT.

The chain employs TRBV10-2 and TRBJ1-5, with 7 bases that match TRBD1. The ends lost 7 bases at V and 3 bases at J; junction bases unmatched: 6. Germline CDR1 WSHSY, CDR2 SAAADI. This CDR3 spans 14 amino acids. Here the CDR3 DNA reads TGCGCCAGCACCAAGACAGGGCCCAATCAGCCCCAGCATTTT. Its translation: CASTKTGPNQPQHF.

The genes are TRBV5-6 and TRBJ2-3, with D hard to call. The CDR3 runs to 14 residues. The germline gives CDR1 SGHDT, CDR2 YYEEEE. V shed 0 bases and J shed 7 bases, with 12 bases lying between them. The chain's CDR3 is CASSLGRSWYTQYF. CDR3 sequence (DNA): TGTGCCAGCAGCTTGGGCAGGTCCTGGTATACGCAGTATTTT. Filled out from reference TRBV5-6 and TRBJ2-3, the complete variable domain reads DAGVTQSPTHLIKTRGQQVTLRCSPKSGHDTVSWYQQALGQGPQFIFQYYEEEERQRGNFPDRFSGHQFPNYSSELNVNALLLGDSALYLCASSLGRSWYTQYFGPGTRLTVL.

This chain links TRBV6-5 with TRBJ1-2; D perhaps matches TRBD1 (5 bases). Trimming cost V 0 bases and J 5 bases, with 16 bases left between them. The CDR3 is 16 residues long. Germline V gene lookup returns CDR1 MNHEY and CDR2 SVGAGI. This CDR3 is CASSYSTPGVGYGYTF. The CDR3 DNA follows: TGTGCCAGCAGTTACTCGACGCCGGGGGTCGGTTATGGCTACACCTTC.

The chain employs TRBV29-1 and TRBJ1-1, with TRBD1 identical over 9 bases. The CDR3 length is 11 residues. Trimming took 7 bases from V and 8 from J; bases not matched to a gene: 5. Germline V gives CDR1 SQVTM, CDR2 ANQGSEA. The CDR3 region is CSEYRGPEAFF. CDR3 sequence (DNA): TGCAGCGAATACAGGGGGCCGGAAGCTTTCTTT.

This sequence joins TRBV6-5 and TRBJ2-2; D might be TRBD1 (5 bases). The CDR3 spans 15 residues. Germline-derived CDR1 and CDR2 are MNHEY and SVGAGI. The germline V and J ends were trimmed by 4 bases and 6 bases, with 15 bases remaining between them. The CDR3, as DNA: TGTGCCAGCAGTTTTGGGGCTAGAAAGGCCGGGGAGCTGTTTTTT. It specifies CASSFGARKAGELFF.

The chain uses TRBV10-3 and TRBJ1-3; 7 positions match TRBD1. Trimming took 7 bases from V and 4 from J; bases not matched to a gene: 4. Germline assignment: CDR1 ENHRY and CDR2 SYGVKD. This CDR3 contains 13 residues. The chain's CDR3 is CAITPTGGNTIYF. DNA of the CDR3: TGTGCCATCACCCCGACAGGGGGAAACACCATATATTTT.